The clone carrying this T cell receptor (beta chain) was seen a handful of times. These data belong to a study of Ad26.COV2.S vaccination and SARS-CoV-2 variants. In the study overall: A participant enrolled in the COV1001 Ad26.COV2.S trial arm provided the sample.

This table comes from immunoSEQ multiplex PCR, and its TCRdb copy is limited to in-frame clones, with some not included. The sample holds approximately 480,000 clones, 87% seen once. V shed 3 bases, J shed 5 bases, and the junction held 6 bases outside the gene matches. Germline V gene data show CDR1 as MGHRA and CDR2 as YSYEKL. The CDR3 length is 15 residues. Treatment here: roughly 20 received Ad26.COV2.S at low or high dose, single or two shots; a few received placebo; per-sample allocation not given. Sampling happened 63 days after the first vaccine or placebo injection. Boston hosted the donor, who was an adult aged 18-55 years. Wuhan-strain spike was delivered by a replication-incompetent Ad26 vector.

The clonotype comes from a person between 18 and 65 years old who received the Ad26.COV2.S COVID-19 vaccine or a placebo. The V gene is TRBV4-1, the J gene TRBJ1-5, with 8 nucleotides matching TRBD1. This sample comprised peripheral blood, obtained in a trial of Ad26.COV2.S vaccine versus placebo. The CDR3 here is CASSHAGQGHQPQHF. CDR3 nucleotide sequence: TGCGCCAGCAGCCATGCTGGACAGGGTCATCAGCCCCAGCATTTT.